This T cell receptor beta chain is from a study of T cells in Graves' hyperthyroidism and ophthalmopathy. Trimming shortened V by 0 bases and J by 5 bases, and 11 bases separated the two germline ends. Germline V lookup: CDR1 SGHRS, CDR2 YFSETQ. This CDR3 is 15 amino acids long. Regions amplified from RNA transcripts were the TCR beta CDR3 regions. TCR CDR3 underwent first-round RT-PCR with the HTBI primer set. MiXCR, applied by TCRdb to the multiplex PCR reads, yields one record per CDR3 protein. The sample records about 350,000 distinct CDR3 sequences, about 14% being singletons. The sequencing input was blood. This receptor was obtained from a woman younger than 45 with Graves' hyperthyroidism. The rearrangement uses TRBV5-1 and TRBJ2-2; a weak D match, TRBD1 (5 bases). The CDR3 nucleotides read TGCGCCAGCAGCTTGGGTGCAGGGTCGACCGGGGAGCTGTTTTTT. Translating it yields CASSLGAGSTGELFF.